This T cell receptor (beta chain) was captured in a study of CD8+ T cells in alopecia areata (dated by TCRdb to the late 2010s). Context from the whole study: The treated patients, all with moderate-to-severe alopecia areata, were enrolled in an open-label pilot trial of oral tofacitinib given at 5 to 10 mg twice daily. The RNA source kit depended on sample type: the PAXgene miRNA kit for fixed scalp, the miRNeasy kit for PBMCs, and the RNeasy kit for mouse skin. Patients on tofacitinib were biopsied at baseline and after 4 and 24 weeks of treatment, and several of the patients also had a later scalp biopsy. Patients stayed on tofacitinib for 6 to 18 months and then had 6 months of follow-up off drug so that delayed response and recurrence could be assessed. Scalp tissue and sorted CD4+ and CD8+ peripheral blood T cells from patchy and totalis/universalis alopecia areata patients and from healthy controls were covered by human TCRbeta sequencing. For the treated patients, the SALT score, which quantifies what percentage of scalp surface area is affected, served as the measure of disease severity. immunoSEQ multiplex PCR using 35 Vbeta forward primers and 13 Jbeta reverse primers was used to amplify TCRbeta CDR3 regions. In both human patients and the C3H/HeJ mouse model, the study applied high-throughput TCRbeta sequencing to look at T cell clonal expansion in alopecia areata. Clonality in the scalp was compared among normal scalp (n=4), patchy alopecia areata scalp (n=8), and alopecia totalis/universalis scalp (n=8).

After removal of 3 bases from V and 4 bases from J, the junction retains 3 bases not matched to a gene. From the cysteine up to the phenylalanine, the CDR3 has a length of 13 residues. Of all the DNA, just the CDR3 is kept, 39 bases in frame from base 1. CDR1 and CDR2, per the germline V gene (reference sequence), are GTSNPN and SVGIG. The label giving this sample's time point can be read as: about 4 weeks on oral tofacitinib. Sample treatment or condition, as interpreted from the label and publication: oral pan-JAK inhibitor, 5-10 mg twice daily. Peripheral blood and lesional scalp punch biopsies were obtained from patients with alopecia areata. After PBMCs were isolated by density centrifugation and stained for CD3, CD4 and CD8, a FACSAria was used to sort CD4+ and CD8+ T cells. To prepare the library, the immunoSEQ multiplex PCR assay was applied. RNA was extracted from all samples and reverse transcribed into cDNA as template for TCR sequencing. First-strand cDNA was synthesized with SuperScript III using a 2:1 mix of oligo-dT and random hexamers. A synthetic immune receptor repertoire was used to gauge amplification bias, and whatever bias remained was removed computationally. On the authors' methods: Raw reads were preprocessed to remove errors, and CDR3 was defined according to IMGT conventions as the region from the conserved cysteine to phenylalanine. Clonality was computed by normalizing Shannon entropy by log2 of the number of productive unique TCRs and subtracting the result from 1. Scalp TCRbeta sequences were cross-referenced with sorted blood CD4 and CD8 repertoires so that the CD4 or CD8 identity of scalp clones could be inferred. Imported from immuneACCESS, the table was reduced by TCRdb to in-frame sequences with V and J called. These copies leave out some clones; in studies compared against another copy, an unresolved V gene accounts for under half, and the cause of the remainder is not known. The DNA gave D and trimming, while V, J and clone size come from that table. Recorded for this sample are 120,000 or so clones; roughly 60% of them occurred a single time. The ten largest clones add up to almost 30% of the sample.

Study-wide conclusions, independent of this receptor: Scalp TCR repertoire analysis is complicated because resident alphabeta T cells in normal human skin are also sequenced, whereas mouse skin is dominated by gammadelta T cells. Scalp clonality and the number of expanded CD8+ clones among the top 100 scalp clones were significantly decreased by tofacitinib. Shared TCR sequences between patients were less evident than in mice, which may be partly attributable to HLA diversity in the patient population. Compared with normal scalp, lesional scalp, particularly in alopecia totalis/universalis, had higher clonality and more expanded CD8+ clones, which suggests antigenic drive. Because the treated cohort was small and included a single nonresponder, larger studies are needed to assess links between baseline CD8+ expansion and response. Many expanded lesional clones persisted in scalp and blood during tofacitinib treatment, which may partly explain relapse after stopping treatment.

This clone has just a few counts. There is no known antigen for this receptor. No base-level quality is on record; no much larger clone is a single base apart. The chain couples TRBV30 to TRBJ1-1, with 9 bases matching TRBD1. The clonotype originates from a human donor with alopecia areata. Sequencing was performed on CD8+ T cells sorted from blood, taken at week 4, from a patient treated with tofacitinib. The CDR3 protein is CAWRGTGSTEAFF. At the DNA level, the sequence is TGTGCCTGGAGGGGGACAGGGTCCACTGAAGCTTTCTTT. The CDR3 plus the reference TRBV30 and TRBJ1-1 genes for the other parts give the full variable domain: SQTIHQWPATLVQPVGSPLSLECTVEGTSNPNLYWYRQAAGRGLQLLFYSVGIGQISSEVPQNLSASRPQDRQFILSSKKLLLSDSGFYLCAWRGTGSTEAFFGQGTRLTVV.